This T cell receptor beta chain was captured by sequencing in a study of CD8+ T cells in alopecia areata. As for the study in general: Severity scoring for treated patients was based on the percentage of affected scalp area.

Study-level findings and limits: Scalp clonality and expanded CD8+ clones among the top 100 showed significant decreases with tofacitinib.

Germline CDR1 reads ENHRY; CDR2 reads SYGVKD. Trimming at V came to 8 bases and at J to 0 bases, leaving 4 bases not matched to a gene. The CDR3 consists of 14 residues. Noted treatment: oral pan-JAK inhibitor, 5-10 mg twice daily. Alopecia areata patients had lesional scalp punch biopsies and peripheral blood taken from them. Details on this clone: The target antigen is unknown.

Investigators isolated RNA and reverse transcribed it into cDNA to act as the sequencing template. Produced via immunoSEQ multiplex PCR; TCRdb's table is partial and in-frame only. The table lists approximately 190,000 clones, 58% of them singletons. This clonotype was sampled from a human donor with alopecia areata. Sequencing was performed on CD4+ T cells sorted from blood, taken at week 24, from a patient treated with tofacitinib. The chain couples TRBV10-3 to TRBJ2-5; 9 bases align to TRBD2. CDR3: CAISSGGNQETQYF. The CDR3 DNA reads TGTGCCATCTCCAGCGGGGGGAACCAAGAGACCCAGTACTTC.